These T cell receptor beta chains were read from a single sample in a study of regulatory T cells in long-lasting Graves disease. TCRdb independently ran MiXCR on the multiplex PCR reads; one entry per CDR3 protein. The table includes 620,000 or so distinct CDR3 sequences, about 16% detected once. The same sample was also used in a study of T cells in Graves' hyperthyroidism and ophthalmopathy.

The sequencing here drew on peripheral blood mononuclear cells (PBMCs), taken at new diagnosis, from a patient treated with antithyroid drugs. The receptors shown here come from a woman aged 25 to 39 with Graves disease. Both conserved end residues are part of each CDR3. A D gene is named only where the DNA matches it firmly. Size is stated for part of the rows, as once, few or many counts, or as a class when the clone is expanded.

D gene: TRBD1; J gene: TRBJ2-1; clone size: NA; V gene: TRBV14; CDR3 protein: CASSQPPGQGESGTPYNEQFF; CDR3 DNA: TGTGCCAGCAGCCAACCACCGGGACAGGGGGAAAGCGGGACCCCCTACAATGAGCAGTTCTTC
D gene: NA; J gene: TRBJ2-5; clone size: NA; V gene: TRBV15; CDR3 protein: CATSGRKLETQYF; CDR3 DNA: TGTGCCACCAGCGGAAGGAAGCTGGAGACCCAGTACTTC
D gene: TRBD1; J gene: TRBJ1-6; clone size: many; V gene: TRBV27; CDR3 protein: CASSPRDRVSPLHF; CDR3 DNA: TGTGCCAGCAGTCCCCGGGACAGGGTCTCACCCCTCCACTTT
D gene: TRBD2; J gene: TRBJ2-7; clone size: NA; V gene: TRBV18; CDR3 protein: CASSPVAGATKSYEQYF; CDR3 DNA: TGTGCCAGCTCACCGGTGGCGGGAGCCACCAAATCCTACGAGCAGTACTTC
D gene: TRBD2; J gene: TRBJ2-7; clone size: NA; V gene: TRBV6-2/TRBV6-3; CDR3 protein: CASSRPGLAGGYEQYF; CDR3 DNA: TGTGCCAGCAGTCGACCGGGACTAGCGGGAGGGTACGAGCAGTACTTC
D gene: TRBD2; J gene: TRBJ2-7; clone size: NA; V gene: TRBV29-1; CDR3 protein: CSVGGGTSGDSYEQYF; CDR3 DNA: TGCAGCGTTGGAGGGGGGACTAGCGGGGACTCCTACGAGCAGTACTTC
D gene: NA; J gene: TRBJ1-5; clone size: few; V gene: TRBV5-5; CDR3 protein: CASSFRDTLSPQHF; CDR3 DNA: TGTGCCAGCAGCTTTCGGGACACTCTCTCTCCCCAGCATTTT
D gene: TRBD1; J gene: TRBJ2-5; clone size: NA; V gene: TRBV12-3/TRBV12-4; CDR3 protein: CASSSRTGGGRGQETQYF; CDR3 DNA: TGTGCCAGCAGCTCAAGGACAGGGGGAGGTAGGGGCCAAGAGACCCAGTACTTC
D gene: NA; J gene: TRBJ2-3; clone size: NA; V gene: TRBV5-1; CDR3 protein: CASSEQTGTHTDTQYF; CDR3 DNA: TGCGCCAGCAGCGAGCAAACAGGGACCCACACAGATACGCAGTATTTT
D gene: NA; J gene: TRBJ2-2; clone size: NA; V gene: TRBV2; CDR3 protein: CASTRRLVETGELFF; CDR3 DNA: TGTGCCAGCACCCGGCGGTTGGTAGAGACCGGGGAGCTGTTTTTT